This T cell receptor (beta chain) appears in the sequencing data of a study of blood T cell repertoires in COVID-19. About the research overall: Samples of COVID-19 (acute and convalescent) were obtained from the United States, Italy and Spain. T cells, B-cell-depleted T cells, or PBMCs supplied cDNA or gDNA.

The V end was cut by 6 bases, the J end by 2 bases, with 11 bases between. The CDR3 consists of 14 residues. Looked up from germline, CDR1 is MDHEN and CDR2 is SYDVKM. In the original processing: It was from reference gene primer amplification that nucleated cell counts were estimated. Produced via immunoSEQ multiplex PCR; TCRdb's table is partial and in-frame only. That table supplies the V and J calls and clone size; D and trimming were determined from the DNA. The table has approximately 71,000 clones, roughly 85% seen once. Input material: peripheral blood. The clonotype originates from a man aged 55-75 years with active or convalescent COVID-19. The V call is TRBV28, the J call TRBJ1-3; D might be TRBD1 (5 bases). CDR3 region: CASSRGMAGNTIYF. CDR3 in DNA: TGTGCCAGCAGCCGGGGGATGGCTGGAAACACCATATATTTT.